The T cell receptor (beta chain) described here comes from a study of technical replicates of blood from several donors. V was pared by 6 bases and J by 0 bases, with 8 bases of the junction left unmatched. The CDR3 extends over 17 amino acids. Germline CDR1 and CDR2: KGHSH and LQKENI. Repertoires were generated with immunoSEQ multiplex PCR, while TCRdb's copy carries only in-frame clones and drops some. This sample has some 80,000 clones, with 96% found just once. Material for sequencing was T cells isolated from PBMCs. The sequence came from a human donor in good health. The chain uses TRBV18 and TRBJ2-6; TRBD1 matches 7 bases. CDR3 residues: CASSQTGASSGANVLTF. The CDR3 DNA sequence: TGTGCCAGCTCGCAAACAGGGGCCTCCTCTGGGGCCAACGTCCTGACTTTC.